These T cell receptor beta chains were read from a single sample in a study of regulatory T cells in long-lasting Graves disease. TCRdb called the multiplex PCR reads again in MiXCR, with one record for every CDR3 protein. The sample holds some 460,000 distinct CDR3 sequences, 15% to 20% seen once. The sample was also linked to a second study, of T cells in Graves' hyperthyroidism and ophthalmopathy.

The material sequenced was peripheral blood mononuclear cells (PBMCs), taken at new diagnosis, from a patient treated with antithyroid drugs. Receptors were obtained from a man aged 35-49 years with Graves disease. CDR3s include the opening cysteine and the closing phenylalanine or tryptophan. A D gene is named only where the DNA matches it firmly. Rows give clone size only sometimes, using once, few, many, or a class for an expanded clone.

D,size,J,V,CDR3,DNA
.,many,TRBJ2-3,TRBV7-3,CASSFSTDTQYF,TGTGCCAGCAGCTTCAGCACAGATACGCAGTATTTT
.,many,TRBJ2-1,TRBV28,CASSFFPGAPDLSYNEQFF,TGTGCCAGCAGTTTTTTTCCCGGGGCGCCCGACCTCTCCTACAATGAGCAGTTCTTC
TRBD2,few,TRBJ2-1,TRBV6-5,CASSYQRNPSGSVYNEQFF,TGTGCCAGCAGTTACCAACGAAACCCTAGCGGCTCCGTCTACAATGAGCAGTTCTTC
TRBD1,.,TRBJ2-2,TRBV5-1,CASSPTPDRGLQSGELFF,TGCGCCAGCAGCCCCACCCCTGACAGGGGGCTGCAGAGCGGGGAGCTGTTTTTT
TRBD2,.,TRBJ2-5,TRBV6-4,CASGPAGGGLETQYF,TGTGCCAGCGGACCGGCGGGAGGCGGTTTAGAGACCCAGTACTTC
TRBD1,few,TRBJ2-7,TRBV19,CASSTQAGTGDDEQYF,TGTGCCAGTAGTACACAAGCCGGGACAGGGGACGACGAGCAGTACTTC
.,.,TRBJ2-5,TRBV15,CATSRGALETQYF,TGTGCCACCAGCAGGGGAGCCTTGGAGACCCAGTACTTC
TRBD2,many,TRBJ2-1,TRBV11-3,CASSLGASGRANEQFF,TGTGCCAGCAGCTTAGGAGCTAGCGGGAGGGCCAATGAGCAGTTCTTC
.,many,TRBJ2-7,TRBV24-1,CATSLDSSYEQYF,TGTGCCACCAGTCTAGACTCTTCCTACGAGCAGTACTTC
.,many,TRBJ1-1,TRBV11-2,CASSYYRDAAFF,TGTGCCAGCAGCTATTACCGGGACGCGGCTTTCTTT
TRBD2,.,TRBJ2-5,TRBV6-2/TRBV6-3,CASKPAGVGETQYF,TGTGCCAGCAAACCAGCGGGAGTGGGGGAGACCCAGTACTTC
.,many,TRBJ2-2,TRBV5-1,CASSLAVTASTGELFF,TGCGCCAGCAGCTTGGCAGTGACAGCAAGCACCGGGGAGCTGTTTTTT
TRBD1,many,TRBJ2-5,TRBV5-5,CASSWDRLETQYF,TGTGCCAGCAGTTGGGACAGGCTGGAGACCCAGTACTTC
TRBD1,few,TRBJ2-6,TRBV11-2,CASSLRRQGAASGANVLTF,TGTGCCAGCAGCTTAAGGAGACAGGGGGCCGCCTCTGGGGCCAACGTCCTGACTTTC
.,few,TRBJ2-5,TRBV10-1,CASSESLRFEQETQYF,TGCGCCAGCAGTGAGTCCTTGAGGTTCGAACAAGAGACCCAGTACTTC
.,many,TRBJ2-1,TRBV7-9,CASSQHPHYEQFF,TGTGCCAGCAGCCAACACCCACACTATGAGCAGTTCTTC
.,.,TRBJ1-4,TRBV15,CATSSKRGTNEKLFF,TGTGCCACCAGCAGCAAAAGGGGAACTAATGAAAAACTGTTTTTT
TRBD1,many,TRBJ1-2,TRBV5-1,CASSLGTGANLNYGYTF,TGCGCCAGCAGCTTGGGGACAGGGGCCAACCTTAACTATGGCTACACCTTC
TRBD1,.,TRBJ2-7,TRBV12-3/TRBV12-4,CASSLTGVTYEQYF,TGTGCCAGCAGTTTAACAGGGGTCACCTACGAGCAGTACTTC
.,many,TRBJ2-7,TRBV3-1,CASSQELGTPYEQYF,TGTGCCAGCAGCCAAGAGTTAGGGACCCCCTACGAGCAGTACTTC
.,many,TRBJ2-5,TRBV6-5,CASSYLGRPSQETQYF,TGTGCCAGCAGTTACTTAGGAAGGCCGTCCCAAGAGACCCAGTACTTC
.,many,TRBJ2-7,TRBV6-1,CASTHLATSSYEQYF,TGTGCCAGCACCCACCTCGCGACTAGCTCCTACGAGCAGTACTTC
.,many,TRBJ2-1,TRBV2,CASSETSFHEQFF,TGTGCCAGCAGCGAAACTAGCTTCCATGAGCAGTTCTTC
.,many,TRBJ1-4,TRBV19,CASSTGGQRLFF,TGTGCCAGTAGTACGGGAGGACAGCGGCTGTTTTTT
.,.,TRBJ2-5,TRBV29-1,CSVESGPGETQYF,TGCAGCGTTGAGAGCGGCCCCGGAGAGACCCAGTACTTC
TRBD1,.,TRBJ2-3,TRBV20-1,CSARERQGWSDTQYF,TGCAGTGCTAGAGAGAGACAGGGCTGGTCAGATACGCAGTATTTT
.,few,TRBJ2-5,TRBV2,CASSSNRETQYF,TGTGCCAGCAGTTCAAACCGGGAGACCCAGTACTTC
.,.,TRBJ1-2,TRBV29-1,CSVDSYSAYGYTF,TGCAGCGTTGATAGCTACAGCGCCTATGGCTACACCTTC
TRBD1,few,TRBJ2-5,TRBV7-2,CASSRQGDRETQYF,TGTGCCAGCAGCAGACAGGGGGATCGGGAGACCCAGTACTTC
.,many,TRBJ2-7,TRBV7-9,CASSLAGGLAYEQYF,TGTGCCAGCAGCTTAGCAGGCGGCCTTGCCTACGAGCAGTACTTC
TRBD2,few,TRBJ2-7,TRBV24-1,CATSDLIPRLADYYEQYF,TGTGCCACCAGTGATTTAATTCCCCGACTAGCCGACTACTACGAGCAGTACTTC
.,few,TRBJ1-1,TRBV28,CASSFGRFTEAFF,TGTGCCAGCAGTTTCGGTCGTTTCACTGAAGCTTTCTTT
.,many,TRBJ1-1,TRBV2,CASSENGYGTEAFF,TGTGCCAGCAGTGAGAACGGTTACGGAACTGAAGCTTTCTTT
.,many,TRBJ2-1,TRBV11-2,CASREQGRSYNEQFF,TGTGCCAGCAGGGAACAGGGGAGGTCCTACAATGAGCAGTTCTTC
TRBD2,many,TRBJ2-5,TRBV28,CASSSGTSGEETQYF,TGTGCCAGCAGCTCCGGGACTAGCGGAGAAGAGACCCAGTACTTC
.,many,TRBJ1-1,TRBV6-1,CASSEPQNTEAFF,TGTGCCAGCAGTGAACCACAGAACACTGAAGCTTTCTTT
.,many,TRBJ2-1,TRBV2,CASSRGIHNEQFF,TGTGCCAGCAGCCGGGGGATCCACAATGAGCAGTTCTTC
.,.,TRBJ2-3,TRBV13,CASSLLVQVPTDTQYF,TGCGCCAGCAGCTTGTTAGTTCAGGTCCCCACAGATACGCAGTATTTT
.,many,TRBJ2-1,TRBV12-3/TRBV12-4,CASSRRREQFF,TGTGCCAGCAGCAGGAGAAGGGAGCAGTTCTTC
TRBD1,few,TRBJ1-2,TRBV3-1,CASTLLQGVGGYTF,TGTGCCAGCACCCTCCTGCAGGGGGTAGGTGGCTACACCTTC
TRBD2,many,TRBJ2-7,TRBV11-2,CASSPAGLAAYEQYF,TGTGCCAGCAGCCCCGCGGGACTAGCGGCCTACGAGCAGTACTTC
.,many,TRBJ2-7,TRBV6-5,CASSYKGTVLYEQYF,TGTGCCAGCAGTTACAAGGGTACTGTCCTCTACGAGCAGTACTTC
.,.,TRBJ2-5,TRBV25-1,CATSFGSEETQYF,TGTGCCACCTCTTTCGGGAGTGAGGAGACCCAGTACTTC
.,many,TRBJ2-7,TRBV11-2,CASSLMIGGRDEQYF,TGTGCCAGCAGCTTAATGATCGGGGGCCGTGACGAGCAGTACTTC
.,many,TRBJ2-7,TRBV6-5,CASSYHFGTDEYEQYF,TGTGCCAGCAGTTACCATTTCGGGACTGATGAATACGAGCAGTACTTC
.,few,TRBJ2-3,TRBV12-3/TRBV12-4,CASRPLQGRTDTQYF,TGTGCCAGCAGGCCCCTCCAGGGGAGAACAGATACGCAGTATTTT
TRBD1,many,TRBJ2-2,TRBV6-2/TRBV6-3,CASKGRQGSNTGELFF,TGTGCCAGCAAGGGGCGACAGGGCTCGAACACCGGGGAGCTGTTTTTT
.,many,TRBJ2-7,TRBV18,CASSPREPYEQYF,TGTGCCAGCAGCCCCCGGGAACCCTACGAGCAGTACTTC
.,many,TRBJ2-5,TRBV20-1,CSASRDTGYQETQYF,TGCAGTGCTAGCCGGGACACAGGTTACCAAGAGACCCAGTACTTC
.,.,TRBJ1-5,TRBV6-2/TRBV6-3,CASSEAPRSRNQPQHF,TGTGCCAGCAGTGAAGCCCCCAGGTCGCGCAATCAGCCCCAGCATTTT
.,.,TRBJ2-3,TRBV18,CASSPRQSPDTQYF,TGTGCCAGCTCACCCAGACAGTCTCCAGATACGCAGTATTTT